Listed below are T cell receptor beta chains from one sample, sequenced in a study of blood T cell repertoires in COVID-19. Sequencing used immunoSEQ multiplex PCR; TCRdb keeps in-frame clones, though not all of them. The sample yields about 300,000 clones, nearly 90% seen once. Specimen: PBMCs or T cells enriched from blood (not recorded which). These receptors were obtained from a young woman with acute COVID-19. CDR3s leave out the opening cysteine and the closing phenylalanine or tryptophan. Clone size is shown for a subset of rows, as once, few, many or a class of expanded clone.

CDR3 | V | size | length
ASGQGEKTQY | TRBV5-1 | . | 10
ASSGRSSYNEQF | TRBV7-9 | . | 12
ASSRATISSYNEQF | TRBV14 | . | 14
ASSPSETQVAF | TRBV6-5 | . | 11
ASRKGGENIQY | TRBV19 | once | 11
ASSYSGWANEKLF | TRBV6-5 | once | 13
ASSDSQGDRASL | TRBV28 | . | 12
ASSFSQLNTEAF | TRBV7-8 | . | 12
AITEDRGGYEQY | TRBV10-3 | . | 12
ASSTRPSRTLSYEQY | TRBV28 | . | 15
ASSQDITGGSYNEQF | TRBV4-2 | once | 15
ASSYNRDNEQF | TRBV6-5 | . | 11
ASSYSGGYEQF | TRBV6-5 | . | 11
ASSHVGGGDTGELF | TRBV4-2 | . | 14
ASSESAGLGYSYEQY | TRBV10-2 | . | 15
ASSLVRTGELF | TRBV11-2 | . | 11
AWSVGENTEAF | TRBV30 | . | 11
ASSGPQSGRGEQF | TRBV9 | . | 13
ASSQVAAIGETQY | TRBV7-2 | . | 13
ASSPLFSGDYGYT | TRBV5-1 | . | 13
ASSNGRAGTQY | TRBV9 | . | 11
ASSFEGLGNTEAF | TRBV7-3 | . | 13
SVLASGSYEQY | TRBV29-1 | . | 11
ASSRRQGINEKLF | TRBV27 | . | 13
ATSDSLAGAYNEQF | TRBV24-1 | . | 14
ATSRDTGTVYEQY | TRBV15 | . | 13
ATSDLQSPDNTGELF | TRBV24-1 | . | 15
ASSLSASGRGGELF | TRBV7-3 | . | 14
ASTLGGTNYGYT | TRBV9 | . | 12
ASTPTGVAGALNNEQF | TRBV27 | . | 16
ASRWRSSYEQY | TRBV3-1/TRBV3-2 | . | 11
ASSIQGYGYT | TRBV12-2 | . | 10
ATKGQGIENYGYT | TRBV10-3 | . | 13
ASSRDRNLNTEAF | TRBV27 | few | 13
SVEGDRGGYT | TRBV29-1 | . | 10
ASSLALSGGSTIY | TRBV5-1 | once | 13
ASSFSGSTDTQY | TRBV11-2 | . | 12
ASSSRAGTEAF | TRBV27 | . | 11
SVDKGRVETDTQY | TRBV29-1 | . | 13
ASRGEGELF | TRBV7-9 | few | 9
ASSAQDQETQY | TRBV5-1 | . | 11
ASSEAGGGGELF | TRBV2 | . | 12
ASSLPQGRDQPQH | TRBV28 | . | 13
ASSYRDRESYYGYT | TRBV3-1/TRBV3-2 | . | 14
ASSFGGSYGYT | TRBV28 | . | 11
ASSSPGQLKNIQY | TRBV19 | . | 13
ASKGTVGTNEKLF | TRBV28 | . | 13
ASSPRDSFYQETQY | TRBV28 | . | 14
ASSNGLAGLRDTQY | TRBV2 | . | 14
ASSRVEGVTEAF | TRBV18 | . | 12
AISESTLVNTEAF | TRBV10-3 | . | 13
ASSLELTGNTIY | TRBV5-1 | few | 12